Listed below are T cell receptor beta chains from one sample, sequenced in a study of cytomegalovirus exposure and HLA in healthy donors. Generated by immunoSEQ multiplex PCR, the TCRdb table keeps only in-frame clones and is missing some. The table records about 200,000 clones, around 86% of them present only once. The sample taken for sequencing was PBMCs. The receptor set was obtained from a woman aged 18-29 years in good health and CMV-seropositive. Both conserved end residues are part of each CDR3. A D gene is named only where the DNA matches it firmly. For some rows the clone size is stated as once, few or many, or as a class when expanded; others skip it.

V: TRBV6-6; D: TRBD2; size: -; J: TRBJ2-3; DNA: TGTGCCAGCAGTCCGAGTAGCGGGAGGGCTGATACGCAGTATTTT; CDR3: CASSPSSGRADTQYF
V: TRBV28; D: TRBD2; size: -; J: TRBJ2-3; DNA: TGTGCCAGCAGCCGAAGCGGGAGGACAGATACGCAGTATTTT; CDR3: CASSRSGRTDTQYF
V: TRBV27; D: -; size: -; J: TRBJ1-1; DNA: TGTGCCAGCAGTTTATCGGGCCGGATTGAAGCTTTCTTT; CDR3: CASSLSGRIEAFF
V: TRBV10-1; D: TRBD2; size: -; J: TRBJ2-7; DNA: TGCGCCAGCAGTGAGTCGAGGCGGGAGTTCCCCTACGAGCAGTACTTC; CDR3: CASSESRREFPYEQYF
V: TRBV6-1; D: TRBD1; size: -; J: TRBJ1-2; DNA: TGTGCCAGCAGTGGGACAGGGGGCTATGGCTACACCTTC; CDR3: CASSGTGGYGYTF
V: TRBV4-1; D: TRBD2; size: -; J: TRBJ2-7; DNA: TGCGCCAGCAGCCAAGATTGGACTAGCGGGTCCTACGAGCAGTACTTC; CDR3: CASSQDWTSGSYEQYF
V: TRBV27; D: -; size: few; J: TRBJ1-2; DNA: TGTGCCAGCAGTGCCGTACCCACTTTCTATGGCTACACCTTC; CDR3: CASSAVPTFYGYTF
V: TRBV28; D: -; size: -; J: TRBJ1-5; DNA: TGTGCCTCCGTTGGAGGGGGCAATCAGCCCCAGCATTTT; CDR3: CASVGGGNQPQHF
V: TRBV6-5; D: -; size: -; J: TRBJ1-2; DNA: TGTGCCAGCAGTCGATTGGAAGGGGCGCATGGCTACACCTTC; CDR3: CASSRLEGAHGYTF
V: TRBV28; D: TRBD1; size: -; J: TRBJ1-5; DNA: TGTGCCAGCAGTTCCCGACAGGGGGCGTCTAATCAGCCCCAGCATTTT; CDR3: CASSSRQGASNQPQHF
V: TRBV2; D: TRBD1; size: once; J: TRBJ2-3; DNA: TGTGCCAGCACCAAGACAGGGTTATCAACAGATACGCAGTATTTT; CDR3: CASTKTGLSTDTQYF
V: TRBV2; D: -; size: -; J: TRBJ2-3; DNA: TGTGCCAGCAGTGAGCGCGGGGACCCCCCCACAGATACGCAGTATTTT; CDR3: CASSERGDPPTDTQYF
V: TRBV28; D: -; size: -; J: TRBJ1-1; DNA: TGTGCCAGCAGTTCCCCGGCGGGGAGGACGCCCGGCGGAAACACTGAAGCTTTCTTT; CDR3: CASSSPAGRTPGGNTEAFF
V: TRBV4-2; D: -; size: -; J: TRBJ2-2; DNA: TGTGCCAGCAGCCAGCCTAGCGTTGAGAACACCGGGGAGCTGTTTTTT; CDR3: CASSQPSVENTGELFF
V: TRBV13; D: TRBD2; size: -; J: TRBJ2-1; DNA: TGTGCCAGCAGCGCCGGACTAGCGGGAGGCTTATACAATGAGCAGTTCTTC; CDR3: CASSAGLAGGLYNEQFF
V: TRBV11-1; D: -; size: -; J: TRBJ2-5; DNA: TGTGCCAGCAGCTTAGCGGGCCGGGAGACCCAGTACTTC; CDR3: CASSLAGRETQYF
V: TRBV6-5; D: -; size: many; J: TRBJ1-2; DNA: TGTGCCAGCAGCCCACTCGAGAGAGGCCACGGCTACACCTTC; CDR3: CASSPLERGHGYTF
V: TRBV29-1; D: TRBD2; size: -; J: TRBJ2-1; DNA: TGCAGCGCCGGGACTAGCGGGATATCCTACAATGAGCAGTTCTTC; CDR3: CSAGTSGISYNEQFF